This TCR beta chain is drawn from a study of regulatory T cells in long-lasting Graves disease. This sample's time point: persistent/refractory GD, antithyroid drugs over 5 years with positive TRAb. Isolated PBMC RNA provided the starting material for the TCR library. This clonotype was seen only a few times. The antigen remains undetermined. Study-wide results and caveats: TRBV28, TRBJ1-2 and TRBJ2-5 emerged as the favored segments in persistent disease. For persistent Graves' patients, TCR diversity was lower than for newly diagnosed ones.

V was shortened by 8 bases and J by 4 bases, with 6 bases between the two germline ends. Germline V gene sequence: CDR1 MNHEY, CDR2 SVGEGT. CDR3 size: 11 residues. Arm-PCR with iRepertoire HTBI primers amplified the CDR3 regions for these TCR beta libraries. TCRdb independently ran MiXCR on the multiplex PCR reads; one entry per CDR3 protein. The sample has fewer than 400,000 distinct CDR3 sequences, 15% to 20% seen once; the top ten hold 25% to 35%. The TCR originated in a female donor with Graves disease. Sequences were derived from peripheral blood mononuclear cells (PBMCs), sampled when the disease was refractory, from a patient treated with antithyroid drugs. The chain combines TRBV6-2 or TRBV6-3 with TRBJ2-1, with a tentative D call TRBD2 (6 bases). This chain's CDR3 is CASGGYNEQFF. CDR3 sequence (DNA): TGTGCCAGCGGGGGGTACAATGAGCAGTTCTTC.